This note documents a single T cell receptor (beta chain) sequence. TCRdb analysed the RT-PCR reads with MiXCR anew, one entry per CDR3 protein. The data show approximately 500,000 distinct CDR3 sequences, 10% to 15% seen once. The CDR3 is 15 residues long. In germline, CDR1 is SGHRS, CDR2 YFSETQ. With V trimmed by 5 bases and J by 5 bases, 8 bases remained unmatched. This entry is derived from a study of response to subunit inactivated influenza vaccine. This clonotype was obtained from a man over 45 who received an inactivated influenza vaccine. The source material was PBMCs from blood, sampled 45 days after vaccination. This chain links TRBV5-1 with TRBJ2-1, with 9 bases fitting TRBD1. The CDR3: CASRLSYRGHNEQFF. In DNA, the CDR3 is TGCGCCAGCAGATTGAGCTACAGGGGGCACAATGAGCAGTTCTTC.